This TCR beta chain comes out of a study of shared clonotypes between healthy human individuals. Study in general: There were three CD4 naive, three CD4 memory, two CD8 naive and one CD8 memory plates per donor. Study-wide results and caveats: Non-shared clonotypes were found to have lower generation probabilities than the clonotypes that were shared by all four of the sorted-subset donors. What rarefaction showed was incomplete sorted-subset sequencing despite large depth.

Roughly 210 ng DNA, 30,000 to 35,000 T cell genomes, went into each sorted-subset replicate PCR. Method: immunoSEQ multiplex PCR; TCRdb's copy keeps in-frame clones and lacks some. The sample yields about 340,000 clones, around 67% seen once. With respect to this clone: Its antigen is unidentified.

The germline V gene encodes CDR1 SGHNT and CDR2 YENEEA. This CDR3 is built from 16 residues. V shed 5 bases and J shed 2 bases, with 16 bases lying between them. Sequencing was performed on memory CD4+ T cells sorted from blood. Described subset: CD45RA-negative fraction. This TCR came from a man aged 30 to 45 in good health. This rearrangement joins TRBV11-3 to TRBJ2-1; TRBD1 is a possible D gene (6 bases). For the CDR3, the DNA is TGTGCCAGCAGCCCTAGGGGGAGTTTCACCTACAATGAGCAGTTCTTC. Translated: CASSPRGSFTYNEQFF.